Below, one TCR beta chain is given with its context. TCRdb passed the RT-PCR reads through MiXCR, listing each CDR3 protein once. The repertoire holds about 680,000 distinct CDR3 sequences, with about 14% as singletons. The V segment lost 6 bases and the J segment 0 bases; nucleotides outside the gene matches: 2. The germline CDR1 and CDR2 sequences are SEHNR and FQNEAQ (reference sequence). This CDR3 has 15 amino acids. The V call is TRBV7-9, the J call TRBJ1-6; 7 bases are shared with TRBD1. This TCR came from a female donor in good health, serving as a healthy control. The sample consisted of memory CD4+ T cells from blood. The CDR3: CASRRTGSYNSPLHF. CDR3 bases: TGTGCCAGCAGGAGGACAGGCTCCTATAATTCACCCCTCCACTTT.